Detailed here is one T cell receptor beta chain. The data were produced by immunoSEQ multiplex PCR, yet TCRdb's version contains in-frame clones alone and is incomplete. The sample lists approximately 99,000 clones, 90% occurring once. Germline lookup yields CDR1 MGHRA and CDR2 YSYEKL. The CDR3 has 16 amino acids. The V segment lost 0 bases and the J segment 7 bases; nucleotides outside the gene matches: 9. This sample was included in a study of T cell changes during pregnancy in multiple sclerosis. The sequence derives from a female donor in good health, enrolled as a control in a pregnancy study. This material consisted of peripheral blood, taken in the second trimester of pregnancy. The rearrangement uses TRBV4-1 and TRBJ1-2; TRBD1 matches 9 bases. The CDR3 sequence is CASSQEFSDRGGGYTF. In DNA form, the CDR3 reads TGCGCCAGCAGCCAAGAATTTTCGGACAGGGGCGGTGGCTACACCTTC.